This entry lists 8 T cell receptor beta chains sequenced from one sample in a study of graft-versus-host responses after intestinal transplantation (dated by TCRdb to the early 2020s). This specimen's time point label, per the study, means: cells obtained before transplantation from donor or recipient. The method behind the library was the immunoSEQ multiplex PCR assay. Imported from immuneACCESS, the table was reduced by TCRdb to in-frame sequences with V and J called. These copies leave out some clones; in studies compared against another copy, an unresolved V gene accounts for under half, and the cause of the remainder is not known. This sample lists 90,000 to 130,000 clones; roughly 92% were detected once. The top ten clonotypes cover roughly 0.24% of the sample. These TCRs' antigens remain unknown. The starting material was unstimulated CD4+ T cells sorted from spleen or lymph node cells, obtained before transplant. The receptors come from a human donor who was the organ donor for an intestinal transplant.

In DNA form, the CDR3 reads TGTGCCAGCAGCTCCCCTGGGGCCAACGTCCTGACTTTC. This translates into CASSSPGANVLTF. The V and J genes are TRBV7-9 and TRBJ2-6; D gene uncertain. In germline, CDR1 is SEHNR, CDR2 FQNEAQ (reference sequence). The CDR3 is 13 amino acids. V was cut by 4 bases and J by 2 bases, with 3 bases left in between.

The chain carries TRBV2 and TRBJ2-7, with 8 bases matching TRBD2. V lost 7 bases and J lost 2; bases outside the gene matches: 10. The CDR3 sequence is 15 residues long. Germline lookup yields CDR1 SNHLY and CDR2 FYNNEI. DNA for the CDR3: TGTGCCAGCAACCCCGGCCCGGGAGGGACCTACGAGCAGTACTTC. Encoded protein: CASNPGPGGTYEQYF.

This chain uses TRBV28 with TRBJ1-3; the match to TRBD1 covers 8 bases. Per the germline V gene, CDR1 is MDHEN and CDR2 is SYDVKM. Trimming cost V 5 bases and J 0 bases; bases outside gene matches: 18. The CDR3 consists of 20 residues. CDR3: CASSIPRDRKVFLSGNTIYF. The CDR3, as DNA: TGTGCCAGCAGTATTCCACGGGACAGGAAAGTTTTCCTCTCTGGAAACACCATATATTTT.

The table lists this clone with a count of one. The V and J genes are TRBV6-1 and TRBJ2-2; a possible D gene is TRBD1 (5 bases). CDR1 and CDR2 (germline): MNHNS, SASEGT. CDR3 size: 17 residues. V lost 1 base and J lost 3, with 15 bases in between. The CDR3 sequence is CASSEEGPLFYTGELFF. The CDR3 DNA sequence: TGTGCCAGCAGTGAAGAGGGGCCCCTTTTCTACACCGGGGAGCTGTTTTTT.

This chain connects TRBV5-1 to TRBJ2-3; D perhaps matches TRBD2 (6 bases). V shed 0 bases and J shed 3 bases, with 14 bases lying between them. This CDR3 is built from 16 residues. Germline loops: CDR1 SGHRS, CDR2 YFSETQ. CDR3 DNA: TGCGCCAGCAGCTTGGCTACCGGAGGGCGGACAGATACGCAGTATTTT. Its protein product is CASSLATGGRTDTQYF.

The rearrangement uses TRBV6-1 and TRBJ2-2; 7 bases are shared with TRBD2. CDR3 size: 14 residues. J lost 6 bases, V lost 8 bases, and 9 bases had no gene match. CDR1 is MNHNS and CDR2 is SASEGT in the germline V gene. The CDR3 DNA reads TGTGCCAGCTATAGCGGGCTGGTACCCGGGGAGCTGTTTTTT. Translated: CASYSGLVPGELFF.

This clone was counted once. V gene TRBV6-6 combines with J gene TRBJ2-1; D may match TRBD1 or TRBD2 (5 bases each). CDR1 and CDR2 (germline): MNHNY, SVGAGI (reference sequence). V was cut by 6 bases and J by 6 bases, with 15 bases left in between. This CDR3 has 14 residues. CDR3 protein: CASRTGQRFNEQFF. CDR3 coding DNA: TGTGCCAGCAGAACGGGGCAGAGGTTCAATGAGCAGTTCTTC.

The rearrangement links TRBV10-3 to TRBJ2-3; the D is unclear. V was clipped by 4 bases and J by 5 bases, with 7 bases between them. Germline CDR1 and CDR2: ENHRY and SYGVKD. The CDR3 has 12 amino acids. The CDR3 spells CAISAGKDTQYF. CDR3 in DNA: TGTGCCATCAGTGCTGGGAAAGATACGCAGTATTTT.